Shown below are 19 T cell receptor beta chains from a single sample sequenced in a study of T-cell memory formation after mild COVID-19. TCRdb analysed the 5' RACE reads with MiXCR anew, one entry per CDR3 protein. The repertoire holds roughly 120,000 distinct CDR3 sequences, with 22% as singletons. The sample consisted of PBMCs or a T cell subset sorted from them (not recorded which). The receptors were gathered from a man between 18 and 35 years old who had mild COVID-19 (a few samples of this study predate the infection). Cell type and time point are not known.

The table lists this clonotype with a few counts. V gene TRBV7-9 combines with J gene TRBJ1-1; weak D call: TRBD1 (5 bases). Trimming removed 3 bases from V and 3 bases from J, with 11 bases in between. The CDR3 sequence is 14 residues long. Germline loops: CDR1 SEHNR, CDR2 FQNEAQ (reference sequence). Here the CDR3 DNA reads TGTGCCAGCAGCTTGGGGGGGTTGGACACTGAAGCTTTCTTT. Translating it yields CASSLGGLDTEAFF.

This clonotype appeared a single time. This chain uses TRBV6-5 with TRBJ2-5, with D maybe TRBD1 (6 bases). Per germline, CDR1 MNHEY and CDR2 SVGAGI. The CDR3 loop spans 14 amino acids. Trimming cost V 4 bases and J 6 bases, with 15 bases left between them. The CDR3 region is CASSLPGDLKTQYF. As DNA, the CDR3 is TGTGCCAGCAGTTTGCCAGGGGATTTAAAGACCCAGTACTTC.

This clonotype was seen only a few times. This chain joins TRBV11-2 and TRBJ2-7; 8 bases map to TRBD1. Germline V lookup: CDR1 SGHAT, CDR2 FQNNGV. The CDR3 totals 14 residues. V lost 5 bases to trimming and J lost 1 base; unmatched junction nucleotides: 4. Here the CDR3 DNA reads TGTGCCAGCAGCCGCGGGGACAGGTCCTACGAGCAGTACTTC. Encoded protein: CASSRGDRSYEQYF.

This clonotype was detected only a few times. CDR3 sequence: CASSQDLGVAGRGNNEQFF. The CDR3, as DNA: TGCGCCAGCAGCCAAGATCTGGGTGTTGCAGGACGAGGGAACAATGAGCAGTTCTTC. The chain is built from TRBV4-3 and TRBJ2-1; a weak D match, TRBD2 (5 bases). Deletions cut 0 bases from V and 5 bases from J, with 23 bases between. CDR1 LGHNA and CDR2 YSLEER come from the germline V gene. The CDR3 runs to 19 residues.

There are a few counts of this clonotype. The chain uses TRBV10-1 and TRBJ2-3; TRBD2 aligns across 9 bases. This CDR3 has 16 amino acids. CDR1 and CDR2 (germline): WNHNN, SYGVQD (reference sequence). V lost 0 bases and J lost 1; bases outside the gene matches: 2. The CDR3 DNA follows: TGCGCCAGCAGTGAGTCGCTAGCGGGGCGCACAGATACGCAGTATTTT. Its translation: CASSESLAGRTDTQYF.

The chain links TRBV10-2 to TRBJ2-1; D uncertain. Germline values: CDR1 WSHSY, CDR2 SAAADI. The CDR3 spans 12 residues. V dropped 6 bases and J dropped 4 bases, with 7 bases sitting between them. Here the CDR3 DNA reads TGCGCCAGCAGCCAAATGTACAATGAGCAGTTCTTC. Its translation is CASSQMYNEQFF.

This clonotype was seen more than once but under ten times. The gene calls are TRBV12-3 or TRBV12-4 and TRBJ2-4; no clear D gene. There are 13 residues in the CDR3. The ends were cut back, 6 bases at V and 9 bases at J, with 15 bases in the middle. CDR3 nucleotides: TGTGCCAGCAGACTATCTACGGTTTCCATTCAGTACTTC. Protein sequence: CASRLSTVSIQYF.

This sequence joins TRBV4-3 and TRBJ2-5; D is unclear. This CDR3 contains 13 residues. From germline, CDR1 is LGHNA and CDR2 YSLEER. Trimming removed 2 bases at V and 3 bases at J, with 7 bases between. CDR3 bases: TGCGCCAGCAGCCAATTTGGCAAAGAGACCCAGTACTTC. Its translation is CASSQFGKETQYF.

The chain recombines TRBV7-3 with TRBJ2-1, with 8 bases that match TRBD2. CDR1 SGHTA and CDR2 FQGTGA come from the germline V gene. The junction had 4 bases not matched to a gene; V was cut back by 2 bases and J by 7 bases. The CDR3 length is 14 residues. The CDR3 loop reads CASSLAGGDNEQFF. The CDR3 coding sequence is TGTGCCAGCAGCTTAGCGGGGGGTGATAATGAGCAGTTCTTC.

This clonotype was counted a few times. The DNA for the CDR3 is TGTGCCAGCAGCTTATACCTAGCGGGGGCCCTTTGGGATGAGCAGTTCTTC. This sequence encodes CASSLYLAGALWDEQFF. The chain recombines TRBV7-8 with TRBJ2-1; TRBD2 agrees at 10 bases. V was pared by 2 bases and J by 8 bases, with 12 bases of the junction left unmatched. The CDR3 is made up of 17 amino acids. CDR1 is SGHVS and CDR2 is FQNEAQ in the germline V gene.

This clonotype appeared a few times. V usage is TRBV28 and J usage is TRBJ1-2, with D maybe TRBD1 (5 bases). The V and J ends lost 3 bases and 4 bases respectively, with 21 bases between them. Germline V gene lookup returns CDR1 MDHEN and CDR2 SYDVKM. CDR3 length: 17 amino acids. The CDR3 nucleotides are TGTGCCAGCAGTTTTGGCCAGTCCTTCAGGGTGGGCTATGGCTACACCTTC. Its protein is CASSFGQSFRVGYGYTF.

The V call is TRBV11-2, the J call TRBJ1-4, with a tentative D call TRBD1 (6 bases). Looked up from germline, CDR1 is SGHAT and CDR2 is FQNNGV. The CDR3 is 14 amino acids. Trimming stripped 6 bases from V and 2 bases from J, with 10 bases between. DNA of the CDR3: TGTGCCAGCAGTGGGGGGCGCACTAATGAAAAACTGTTTTTT. The encoded protein is CASSGGRTNEKLFF. The full variable domain, in which reference TRBV11-2 and TRBJ1-4 provide the parts outside the CDR3, is EAGVAQSPRYKIIEKRQSVAFWCNPISGHATLYWYQQILGQGPKLLIQFQNNGVVDDSQLPKDRFSAERLKGVDSTLKIQPAKLEDSAVYLCASSGGRTNEKLFFGSGTQLSVL.

The chain recombines TRBV7-9 with TRBJ1-6, with TRBD1 as a possible D gene (5 bases). The germline V gene encodes CDR1 SEHNR and CDR2 FQNEAQ (reference sequence). The CDR3 sequence is 13 residues long. Trimming left V 5 bases short and J 6 bases short, with 8 bases between. CDR3 residues: CASSQGPNSPLHF. The CDR3 DNA is TGTGCCAGCAGCCAGGGCCCTAATTCACCCCTCCACTTT.

J is TRBJ2-1 and V is TRBV20-1; either TRBD1 or TRBD2 may fit D (6 bases each). V lost 0 bases and J lost 8, with 17 bases in between. Per the germline V gene, CDR1 is DFQATT and CDR2 is SNEGSKA (reference sequence). The CDR3 has 15 amino acids. The CDR3 region has the DNA TGCAGTGCTAGAGATTACCGGGGGCGGGAATATGAGCAGTTCTTC. It is translated as CSARDYRGREYEQFF.

The J gene is TRBJ1-5, the V gene TRBV14, with a possible D match to TRBD1 (5 bases). This CDR3 comprises 14 residues. CDR1 SGHDN and CDR2 FVKESK come from the germline V gene. The V gene lost 1 base and the J gene lost 1 base, with 5 bases spanning the gap. CDR3 loop: CASSQGGSNQPQHF. The CDR3 bases are TGTGCCAGCAGCCAAGGGGGGAGCAATCAGCCCCAGCATTTT.

The chain is built from TRBV7-8 and TRBJ2-2; TRBD1 matches 7 bases. Trimming removed 5 bases from V and 5 bases from J; junction bases left unmatched: 8. The CDR3 is 15 amino acids. Germline loops: CDR1 SGHVS, CDR2 FQNEAQ. The CDR3 bases are TGTGCCAGCAGCGTTCCGGGACAGCTAACCGGGGAGCTGTTTTTT. Translating gives CASSVPGQLTGELFF.

The chain combines TRBV27 with TRBJ2-7; 10 nucleotides align to TRBD1. CDR3 length equals 15 residues. V lost 6 bases to trimming and J lost 3 bases; unmatched junction nucleotides: 8. CDR1 is MNHEY and CDR2 is SMNVEV in the germline V gene (reference sequence). The DNA of the CDR3 is TGTGCCAGCAGCCTCGGGACAGGGGCTATCTACGAGCAGTACGTC. It codes for CASSLGTGAIYEQYV.

J is TRBJ2-5 and V is TRBV29-1, with 10 bases identical to TRBD1. Germline CDR1 is SQVTM and CDR2 is ANQGSEA. J gave up 4 bases and V 5 bases, and 10 bases lay outside the gene matches. The CDR3 totals 15 residues. In DNA, the CDR3 is TGCAGCGTTCCTCTCGACAGGGGGCTCGGAGAGACCCAGTACTTC. Its protein is CSVPLDRGLGETQYF. The full variable domain, rest sourced from reference TRBV29-1 and TRBJ2-5, is SAVISQKPSRDICQRGTSLTIQCQVDSQVTMMFWYRQQPGQSLTLIATANQGSEATYESGFVIDKFPISRPNLTFSTLTVSNMSPEDSSIYLCSVPLDRGLGETQYFGPGTRLLVL.

The genes are TRBV9 and TRBJ1-1; 7 bases agree with TRBD1. Unmatched junction bases numbered 6, after V lost 0 bases and J lost 4 bases. This CDR3 is built from 15 residues. In germline, CDR1 is SGDLS, CDR2 YYNGEE. The CDR3 coding sequence is TGTGCCAGCAGCGTAGTTCAGGGGGTGGGCACTGAAGCTTTCTTT. It encodes CASSVVQGVGTEAFF.